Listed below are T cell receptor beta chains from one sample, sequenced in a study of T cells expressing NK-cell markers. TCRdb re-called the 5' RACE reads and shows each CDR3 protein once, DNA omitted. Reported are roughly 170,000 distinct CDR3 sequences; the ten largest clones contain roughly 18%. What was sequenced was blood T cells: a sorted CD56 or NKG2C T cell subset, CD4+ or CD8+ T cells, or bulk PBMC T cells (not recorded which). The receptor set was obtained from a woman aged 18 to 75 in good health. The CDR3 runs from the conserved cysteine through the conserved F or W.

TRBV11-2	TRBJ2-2	CASSTQDRGLVELFF
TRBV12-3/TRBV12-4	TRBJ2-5	CASSLAGTSGGRLRETQYF
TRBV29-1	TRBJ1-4	CSVVYRGGEKLFF
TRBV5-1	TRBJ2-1	CASSLPVAGGNNEQFF
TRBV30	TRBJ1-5	CAWSVRGSSNQPQHF
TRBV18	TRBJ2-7	CASSAGTGDAYEQYF
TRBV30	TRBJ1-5	CAWSVWDGHNQPQHF
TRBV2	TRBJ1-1	CASSSYSEAFF
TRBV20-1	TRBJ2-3	CSASRAGGVDTQYF
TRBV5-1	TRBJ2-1	CASTFVLAGGVNEQFF
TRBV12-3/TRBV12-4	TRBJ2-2	CASSLHLAGTGELFF
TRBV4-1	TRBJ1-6	CASSQDRTGHNSPLHF
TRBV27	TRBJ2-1	CASIQAGGGGNEQFF
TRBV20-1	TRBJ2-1	CSGQPASGGADEQFF
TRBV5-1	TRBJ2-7	CASSLQGAISYEQYF
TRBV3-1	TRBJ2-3	CASSQGLGVGTDTQYF
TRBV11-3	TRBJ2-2	CASSTGLAGVDTGELFF
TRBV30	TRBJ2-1	CAWTGEDNEQFF
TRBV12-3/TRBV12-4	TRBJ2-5	CASSFSGAAGETQYF
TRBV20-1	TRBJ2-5	CSASGTLGTEETQYF
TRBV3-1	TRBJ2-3	CASSWGTSGGWDTQYF
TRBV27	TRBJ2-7	CASSLSPTTASGDKLSYEQYF
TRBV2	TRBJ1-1	CASSYGTGILEAFF
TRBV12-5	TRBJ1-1	CASGLGQRETEAFF
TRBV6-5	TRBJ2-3	CASSYSAAGGPADTQYF
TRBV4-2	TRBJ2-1	CASSQNPSGGKYNEQFF
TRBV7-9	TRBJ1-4	CASSLVAGEKLFF
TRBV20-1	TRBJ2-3	CSAPGLAGALTSTDTQYF
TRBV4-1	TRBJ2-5	CASSQYSGAQETQYF